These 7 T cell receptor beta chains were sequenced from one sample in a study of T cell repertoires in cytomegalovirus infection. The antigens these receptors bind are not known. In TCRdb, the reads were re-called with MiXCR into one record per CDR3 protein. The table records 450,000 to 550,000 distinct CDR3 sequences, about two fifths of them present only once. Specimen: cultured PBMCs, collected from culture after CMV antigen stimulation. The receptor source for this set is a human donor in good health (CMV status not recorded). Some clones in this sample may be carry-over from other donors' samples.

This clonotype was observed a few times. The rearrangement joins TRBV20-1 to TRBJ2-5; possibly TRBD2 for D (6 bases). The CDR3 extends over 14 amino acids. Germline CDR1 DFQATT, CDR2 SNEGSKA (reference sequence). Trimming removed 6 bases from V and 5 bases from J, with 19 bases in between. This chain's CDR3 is CSALPGGAGETQYF. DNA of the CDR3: TGCAGTGCCCTTCCCGGAGGGGCCGGGGAGACCCAGTACTTC.

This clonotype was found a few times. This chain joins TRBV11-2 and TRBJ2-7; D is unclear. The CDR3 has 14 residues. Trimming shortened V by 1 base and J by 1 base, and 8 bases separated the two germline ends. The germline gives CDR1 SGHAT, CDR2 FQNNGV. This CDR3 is CASSLGGYSYEQYF. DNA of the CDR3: TGTGCCAGCAGCTTAGGCGGCTATTCCTACGAGCAGTACTTC.

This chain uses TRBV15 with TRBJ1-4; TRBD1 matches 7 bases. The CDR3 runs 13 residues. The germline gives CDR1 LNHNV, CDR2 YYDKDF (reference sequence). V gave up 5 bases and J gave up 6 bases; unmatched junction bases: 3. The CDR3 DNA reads TGTGCCACCAGCTACGGACAGGATGAAAAACTGTTTTTT. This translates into CATSYGQDEKLFF. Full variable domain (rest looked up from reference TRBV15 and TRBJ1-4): DAMVIQNPRYQVTQFGKPVTLSCSQTLNHNVMYWYQQKSSQAPKLLFHYYDKDFNNEADTPDNFQSRRPNTSFCFLDIRSPGLGDTAMYLCATSYGQDEKLFFGSGTQLSVL.

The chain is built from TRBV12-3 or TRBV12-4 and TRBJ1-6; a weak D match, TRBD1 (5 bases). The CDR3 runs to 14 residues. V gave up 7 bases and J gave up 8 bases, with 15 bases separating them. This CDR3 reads CASTRGVGDSPLHF. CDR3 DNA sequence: TGTGCCAGCACCAGAGGGGTTGGGGATTCACCCCTCCACTTT.

The CDR3 sequence: CASSITDRVGKQYF. The CDR3 nucleotides read TGTGCCAGTAGTATTACCGACAGGGTCGGCAAGCAGTACTTC. This sequence joins TRBV19 and TRBJ2-7, with TRBD1 matching 7 bases. Germline CDR1 reads LNHDA; CDR2 reads SQIVND (reference sequence). V was pared by 3 bases and J by 8 bases, with 10 bases of the junction left unmatched. The CDR3 runs to 14 residues.

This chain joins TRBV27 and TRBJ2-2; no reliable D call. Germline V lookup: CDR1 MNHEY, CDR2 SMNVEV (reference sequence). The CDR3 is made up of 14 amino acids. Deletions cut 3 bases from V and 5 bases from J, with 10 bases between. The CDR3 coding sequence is TGTGCCAGCAGTTTGGCGTCAAGAACCGGGGAGCTGTTTTTT. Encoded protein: CASSLASRTGELFF.

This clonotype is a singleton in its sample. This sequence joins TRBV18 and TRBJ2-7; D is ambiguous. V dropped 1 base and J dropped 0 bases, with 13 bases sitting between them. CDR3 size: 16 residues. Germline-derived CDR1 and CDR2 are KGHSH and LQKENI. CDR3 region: CASSPRTGFDSYEQYF. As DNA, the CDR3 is TGTGCCAGCTCACCACGGACCGGCTTTGACTCCTACGAGCAGTACTTC.